This T cell receptor (beta chain) was profiled in a study of CXCR3-negative and CXCR3-positive naive CD8 T cells. Overall study: Per library, roughly 1.6 +/- 0.3 million reads; about 135 million TRB reads overall. Study-level findings and limits: CXCR3-expressing naive cells carried TRB CDR3s more hydrophobic than those of CXCR3-negative naive cells.

Regarding this clonotype: Its antigen remains unidentified.

With UMI labels, 5' RACE was used to prepare the TRB cDNA libraries. TCRdb processed the 5' RACE reads again and assigns one entry to each CDR3 protein, with no DNA. This table lists roughly 71,000 distinct CDR3 sequences. Naive CD8+ T cells carried a CD45RO-CCR7+CD27+CD95- phenotype. Specimen: naive CXCR3- CD8+ T cells from blood. Regarding subset: CD45RO-CCR7+CD27+CD95- naive CD8+ T cells lacking CXCR3 (TNR3-). The origin of this receptor is a human donor in good health. Some clones in this sample may be carry-over from other donors' samples.

The CDR3 protein is CASSLGGGLAYEQYF. The J gene is TRBJ2-7, the V gene TRBV11-2; the TCRdb D gene call, TRBD2, has no DNA to confirm it. CDR1 is SGHAT and CDR2 is FQNNGV in the germline V gene. This CDR3 region has 15 residues.